This T cell receptor (beta chain) originates from a study of read filtering for tumor transcriptome and immune sequencing. Across the whole study: The cohort had about 16 men and approximately 15 women aged about 47 to 90, mean about 66 years. By R-ISS, stages I, II and III held around 8, 16 and 7 patients.

At least ten counts were recorded for this clonotype. The target antigen is unknown. Molecular barcoded adaptors covering alpha/delta and beta/gamma chains were used on roughly 400 ng RNA. TCRdb reprocessed the reads with MiXCR, giving one entry per CDR3 protein. The sample records tens of thousands of distinct CDR3 sequences, roughly 19% being singletons. Study-wide results and limits: IR-seq and RNA-seq agreed better without single-read clonotypes. Even smaller IR-seq throughput identified most shared clonotypes.

Germline V gene sequence: CDR1 SEHNR, CDR2 FQNEAQ (reference sequence). The V gene end was trimmed by 5 bases and the J gene end by 6 bases; junction bases not matched to a gene: 10. The CDR3 covers 15 residues. The sequencing sample was made of a population of CD138-negative cells sorted from bone marrow. This TCR derives from a donor aged 40 or over with multiple myeloma. The gene calls are TRBV7-9 and TRBJ2-3, with 8 nucleotides matching TRBD1. The CDR3 DNA sequence: TGTGCCAGCAGCACACACGGACAGGGCTTCGATACGCAGTATTTT. Protein: CASSTHGQGFDTQYF.